This T cell receptor (beta chain) was captured in a study of blood T cell repertoires in COVID-19. On the study more broadly: Some COVID-19 samples were acute and others convalescent; all came from the United States, Italy and Spain.

After removal of 7 bases from V and 8 bases from J, the junction contained 7 bases not matched to a gene. In germline, CDR1 is MNHEY, CDR2 SVGAGI. The CDR3 runs to 14 residues. Repertoires were generated with immunoSEQ multiplex PCR, while TCRdb's copy carries only in-frame clones and drops some. The table has 250,000 or so clones, about 89% seen once. The source material was peripheral blood. The receptor was derived from a man aged 35 to 55 with active or convalescent COVID-19. The chain employs TRBV6-5 and TRBJ1-6, with TRBD1 matching over 8 bases. CDR3 protein: CASIVQGAHSPLHF. In DNA, the CDR3 is TGTGCCAGCATAGTTCAGGGGGCCCATTCACCCCTCCACTTT.